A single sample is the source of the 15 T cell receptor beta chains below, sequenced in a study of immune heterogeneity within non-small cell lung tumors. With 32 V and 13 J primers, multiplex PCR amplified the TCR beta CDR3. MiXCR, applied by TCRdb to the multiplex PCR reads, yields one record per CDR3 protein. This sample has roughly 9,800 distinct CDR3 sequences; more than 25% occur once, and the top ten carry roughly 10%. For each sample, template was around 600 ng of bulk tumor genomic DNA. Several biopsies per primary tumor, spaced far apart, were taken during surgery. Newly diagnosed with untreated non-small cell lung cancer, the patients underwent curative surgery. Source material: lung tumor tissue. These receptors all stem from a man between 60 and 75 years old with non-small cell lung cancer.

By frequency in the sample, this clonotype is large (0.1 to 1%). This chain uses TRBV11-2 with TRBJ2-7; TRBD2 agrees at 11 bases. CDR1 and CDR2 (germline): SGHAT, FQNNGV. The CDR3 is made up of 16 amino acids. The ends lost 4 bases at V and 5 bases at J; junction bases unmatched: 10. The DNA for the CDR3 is TGTGCCAGCAGCTCCCCACTAGCGGGAGTCGTCCACGAGCAGTACTTC. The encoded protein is CASSSPLAGVVHEQYF.

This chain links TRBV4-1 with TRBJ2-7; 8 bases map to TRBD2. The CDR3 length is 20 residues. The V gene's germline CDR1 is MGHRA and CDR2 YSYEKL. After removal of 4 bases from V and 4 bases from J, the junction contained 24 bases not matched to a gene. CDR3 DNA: TGCGCCAGCAGCCCACAGAGCGGGAGTGCTACCCACATATGGACATACGAGCAGTACTTC. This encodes CASSPQSGSATHIWTYEQYF.

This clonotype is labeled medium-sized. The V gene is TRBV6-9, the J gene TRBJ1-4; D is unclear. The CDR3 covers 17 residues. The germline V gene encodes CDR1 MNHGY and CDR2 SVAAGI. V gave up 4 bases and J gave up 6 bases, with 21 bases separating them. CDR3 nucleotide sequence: TGTGCCAGCAGTTTCCCCCGGCGGGGATGTGAACATGAAAAACTGTTTTTT. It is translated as CASSFPRRGCEHEKLFF.

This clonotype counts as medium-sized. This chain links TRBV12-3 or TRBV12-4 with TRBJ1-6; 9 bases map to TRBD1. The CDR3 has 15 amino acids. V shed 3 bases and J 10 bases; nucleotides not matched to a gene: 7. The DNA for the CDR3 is TGTGCCAGCAGTTTCTCCGGACAGGGGAAATCACCCCTCCACTTT. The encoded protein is CASSFSGQGKSPLHF.

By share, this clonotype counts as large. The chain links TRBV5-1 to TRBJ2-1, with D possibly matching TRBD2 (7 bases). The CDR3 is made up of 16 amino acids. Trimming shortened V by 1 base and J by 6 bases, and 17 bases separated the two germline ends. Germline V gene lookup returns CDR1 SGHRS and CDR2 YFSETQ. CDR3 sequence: CASSLSRGAGANEQFF. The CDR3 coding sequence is TGCGCCAGCAGCTTGTCTCGGGGCGCGGGGGCCAATGAGCAGTTCTTC.

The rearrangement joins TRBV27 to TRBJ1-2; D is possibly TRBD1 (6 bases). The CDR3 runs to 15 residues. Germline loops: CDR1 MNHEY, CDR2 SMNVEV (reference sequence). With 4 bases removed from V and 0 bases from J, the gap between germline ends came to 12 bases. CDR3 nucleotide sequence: TGTGCCAGCAGTTCAACGGGACATTCTAACTATGGCTACACCTTC. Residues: CASSSTGHSNYGYTF.

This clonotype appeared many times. CDR3 nucleotide sequence: TGTGCCAGCAGTTTACGTGGGTACGAGCAGTACTTC. Amino acids: CASSLRGYEQYF. J is TRBJ2-7 and V is TRBV6-1; D is undetermined. The germline V gene has CDR1 MNHNS and CDR2 SASEGT. Trimming stripped 5 bases from V and 4 bases from J, with 9 bases between. This CDR3 region has 12 residues.

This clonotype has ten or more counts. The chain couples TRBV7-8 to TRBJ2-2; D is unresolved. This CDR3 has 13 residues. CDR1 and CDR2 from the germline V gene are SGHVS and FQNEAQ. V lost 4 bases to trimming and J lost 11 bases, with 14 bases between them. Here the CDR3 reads CASSSPGLSELFF. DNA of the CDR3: TGTGCCAGCAGCTCACCGGGCCTCTCAGAGCTGTTTTTT.

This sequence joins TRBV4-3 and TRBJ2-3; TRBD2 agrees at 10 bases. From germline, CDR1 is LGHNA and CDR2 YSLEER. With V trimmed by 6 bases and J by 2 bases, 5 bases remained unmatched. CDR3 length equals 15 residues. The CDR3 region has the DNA TGCGCCAGCAGGCAAACTAGCGGGGCCACAGATACGCAGTATTTT. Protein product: CASRQTSGATDTQYF.

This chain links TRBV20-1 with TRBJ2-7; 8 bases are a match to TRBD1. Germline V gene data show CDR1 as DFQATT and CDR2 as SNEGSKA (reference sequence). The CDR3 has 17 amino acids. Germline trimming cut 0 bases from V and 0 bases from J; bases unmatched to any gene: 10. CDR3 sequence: CSARDWAQGATSYEQYF. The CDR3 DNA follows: TGCAGTGCTAGAGATTGGGCCCAGGGGGCAACCTCCTACGAGCAGTACTTC.

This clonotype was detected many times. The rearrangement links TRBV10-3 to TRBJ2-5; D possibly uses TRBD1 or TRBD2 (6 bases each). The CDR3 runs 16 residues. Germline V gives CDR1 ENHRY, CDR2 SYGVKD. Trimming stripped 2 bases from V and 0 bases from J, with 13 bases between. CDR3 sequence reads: CAISEGGQGYQETQYF. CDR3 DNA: TGTGCCATCAGTGAGGGGGGGCAGGGCTACCAAGAGACCCAGTACTTC.

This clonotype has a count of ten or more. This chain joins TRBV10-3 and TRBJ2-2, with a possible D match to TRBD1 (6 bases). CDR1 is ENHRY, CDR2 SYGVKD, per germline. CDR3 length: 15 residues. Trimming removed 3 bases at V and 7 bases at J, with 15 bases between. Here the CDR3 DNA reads TGTGCCATCAGTGACCAACACAGGGTTTACGGGGAGCTGTTTTTT. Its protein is CAISDQHRVYGELFF.

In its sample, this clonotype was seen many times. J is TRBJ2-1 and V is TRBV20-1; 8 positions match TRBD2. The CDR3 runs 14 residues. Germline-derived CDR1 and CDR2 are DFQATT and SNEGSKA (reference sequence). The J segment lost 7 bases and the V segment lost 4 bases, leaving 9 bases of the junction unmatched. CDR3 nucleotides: TGCAGTGCTATCCGCAGCGGGAGTCAAAATGAGCAGTTCTTC. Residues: CSAIRSGSQNEQFF.

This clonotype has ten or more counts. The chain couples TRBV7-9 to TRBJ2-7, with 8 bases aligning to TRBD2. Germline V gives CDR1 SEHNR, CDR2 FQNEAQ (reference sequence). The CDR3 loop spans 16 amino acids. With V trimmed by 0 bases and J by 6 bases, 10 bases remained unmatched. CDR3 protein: CASSLAQAGGTTEQYF. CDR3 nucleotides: TGTGCCAGCAGCTTAGCGCAGGCGGGAGGAACCACCGAGCAGTACTTC. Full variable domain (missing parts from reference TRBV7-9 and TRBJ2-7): DTGVSQNPRHKITKRGQNVTFRCDPISEHNRLYWYRQTLGQGPEFLTYFQNEAQLEKSRLLSDRFSAERPKGSFSTLEIQRTEQGDSAMYLCASSLAQAGGTTEQYFGPGTRLTVT.

CDR3 protein: CASSQDRSSVYEQYF. In DNA, the CDR3 is TGCGCCAGCAGCCAAGATCGCTCGTCAGTCTACGAGCAGTACTTC. The chain combines TRBV4-1 with TRBJ2-7; D gene ambiguous. V shed 0 bases and J shed 3 bases, with 12 bases lying between them. Per the germline V gene, CDR1 is MGHRA and CDR2 is YSYEKL. The CDR3 has 15 amino acids.